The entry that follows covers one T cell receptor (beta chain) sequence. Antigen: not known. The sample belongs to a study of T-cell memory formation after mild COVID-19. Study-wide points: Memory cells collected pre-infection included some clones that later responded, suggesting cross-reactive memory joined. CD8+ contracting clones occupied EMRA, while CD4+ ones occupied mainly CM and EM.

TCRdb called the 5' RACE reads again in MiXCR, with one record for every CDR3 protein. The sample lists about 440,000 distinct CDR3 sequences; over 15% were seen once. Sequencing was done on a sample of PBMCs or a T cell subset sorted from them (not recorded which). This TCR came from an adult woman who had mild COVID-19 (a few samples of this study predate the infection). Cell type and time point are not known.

DNA for the CDR3: TGTGCCAGCAGCCTCGGGACAGGGGCTGCCTACGAGCAGTACTTC. It yields the protein CASSLGTGAAYEQYF. The chain carries TRBV7-9 and TRBJ2-7; the match to TRBD1 covers 10 bases. The CDR3 contains 15 residues. V dropped 5 bases and J dropped 2; count of bases not matched to a gene: 6. In germline, CDR1 is SEHNR, CDR2 FQNEAQ (reference sequence).